These 16 T cell receptor beta chains were sequenced from one sample in a study of regulatory T cells in long-lasting Graves disease. Investigators prepared the TCR beta libraries by applying iRepertoire HTBI primers and Arm-PCR of CDR3 regions. MiXCR was run by TCRdb on the multiplex PCR reads, yielding one entry per CDR3 protein. The table lists 350,000 to 450,000 distinct CDR3 sequences, over 14% of them singletons. Sample time point: newly diagnosed GD, antithyroid drugs for less than 3 months. RNA from PBMCs was the source of the TCR library. This sample also belongs to another study, concerning T cells in Graves' hyperthyroidism and ophthalmopathy.

The sequencing used peripheral blood mononuclear cells (PBMCs), collected at new diagnosis, from a patient treated with antithyroid drugs. The receptors originated from a woman between 35 and 50 years old with Graves disease.

This clonotype was observed at least ten times. This rearrangement joins TRBV12-5 to TRBJ2-1, with 9 bases that match TRBD2. Losses at the gene ends were 4 bases for V and 8 bases for J; bases not matched to a gene: 12. This CDR3 region has 16 residues. Looked up from germline, CDR1 is LGHNT and CDR2 is FRNRAP. The CDR3 is CASGYPGTSIFDEQFF. The CDR3 nucleotides read TGTGCTAGTGGTTACCCCGGGACTAGCATTTTCGATGAGCAGTTCTTC.

This clonotype has more than one count but fewer than ten. This sequence joins TRBV6-2 or TRBV6-3 and TRBJ2-4, with D possibly being TRBD2 (6 bases). Trimming pared 0 bases from V and 0 bases from J, leaving 21 bases between. CDR3 length: 20 residues. CDR1 is MNHEY, CDR2 SVGEGT, per germline. This CDR3 reads CASSYSFQVFDGGAKNIQYF. For the CDR3, the DNA is TGTGCCAGCAGTTACTCTTTTCAGGTCTTTGACGGGGGAGCCAAAAACATTCAGTACTTC.

The sample holds many counts of this clonotype. The chain couples TRBV2 to TRBJ1-2; perhaps TRBD1 as D (5 bases). The germline V gene has CDR1 SNHLY and CDR2 FYNNEI. The germline V and J ends were trimmed by 2 bases and 8 bases, with 15 bases remaining between them. This CDR3 spans 14 amino acids. The CDR3 spells CASSESEGERGYTF. The DNA of the CDR3 is TGTGCCAGCAGTGAATCTGAAGGGGAACGGGGCTACACCTTC.

This clonotype has a count of ten or more. The V call is TRBV28, the J call TRBJ2-7, with D hard to call. The V end was cut by 4 bases, the J end by 3 bases, with 10 bases between. This CDR3 has 13 residues. The germline V gene encodes CDR1 MDHEN and CDR2 SYDVKM. The CDR3 region has the DNA TGTGCCAGCAGTTATAGGCGCCTCTACGAGCAGTACTTC. Its translation is CASSYRRLYEQYF.

This clonotype was observed many times. The genes are TRBV18 and TRBJ2-1; TRBD1 matches at 8 bases. Germline lookup yields CDR1 KGHSH and CDR2 LQKENI. The CDR3 runs 15 residues. V was pared by 3 bases and J by 3 bases, with 4 bases of the junction left unmatched. The chain's CDR3 is CASSPRDRIYNEQFF. CDR3 nucleotide sequence: TGTGCCAGCTCACCCCGGGACAGGATCTACAATGAGCAGTTCTTC.

The chain recombines TRBV29-1 with TRBJ2-7; tentative D call: TRBD1 (6 bases). V was trimmed by 6 bases and J by 2 bases, leaving 14 bases between them. Germline loops: CDR1 SQVTM, CDR2 ANQGSEA. There are 13 residues in the CDR3. CDR3 residues: CSVLDSLAYEQYF. The CDR3 DNA follows: TGCAGCGTCTTGGACAGTCTCGCCTACGAGCAGTACTTC.

The V and J genes are TRBV15 and TRBJ1-2; TRBD1 aligns across 7 bases. V lost 4 bases and J lost 5; bases outside the gene matches: 7. Germline V lookup: CDR1 LNHNV, CDR2 YYDKDF (reference sequence). The CDR3 runs to 14 residues. CDR3 DNA sequence: TGTGCCACCAGCAAGCAGACAGGGCTATATGGCTACACCTTC. It translates to CATSKQTGLYGYTF.

This clonotype has a count of ten or more. The chain carries TRBV28 and TRBJ2-1; the D gene is possibly TRBD2 (5 bases). The CDR3 consists of 13 residues. Trimming removed 2 bases at V and 12 bases at J, with 14 bases between. Germline CDR1 and CDR2: MDHEN and SYDVKM. In DNA form, the CDR3 reads TGTGCCAGCAGTTTAAGGACTGGGTGGAGGCAGTTCTTC. Its protein is CASSLRTGWRQFF.

The V and J genes are TRBV4-1 and TRBJ2-1; D is uncertain. The V gene lost 0 bases and the J gene lost 8 bases, with 11 bases spanning the gap. Germline lookup yields CDR1 MGHRA and CDR2 YSYEKL. The CDR3 sequence is 14 residues long. Here the CDR3 reads CASSQENTGDEQFF. In nucleotides, the CDR3 is TGCGCCAGCAGCCAAGAGAATACGGGCGATGAGCAGTTCTTC.

This clonotype was picked up many times. The chain uses TRBV28 and TRBJ2-7, with TRBD2 identical over 10 bases. Germline-derived CDR1 and CDR2 are MDHEN and SYDVKM. This CDR3 contains 15 residues. The V segment lost 3 bases and the J segment 2 bases; nucleotides outside the gene matches: 4. In nucleotides, the CDR3 is TGTGCCAGCAGTTTCTTCACTAGCGGGACCTACGAGCAGTACTTC. Translation: CASSFFTSGTYEQYF. Using reference TRBV28 and TRBJ2-7 for the parts outside the CDR3, the full variable domain is DVKVTQSSRYLVKRTGEKVFLECVQDMDHENMFWYRQDPGLGLRLIYFSYDVKMKEKGDIPEGYSVSREKKERFSLILESASTNQTSMYLCASSFFTSGTYEQYFGPGTRLTVT.

This clonotype was counted many times. This sequence joins TRBV28 and TRBJ2-5; 10 bases align to TRBD2. This CDR3 comprises 17 residues. Germline V gene data show CDR1 as MDHEN and CDR2 as SYDVKM. V lost 5 bases, J lost 1 base, and 10 bases stayed unmatched. The CDR3 reads CASSVAGGYRLQETQYF. CDR3 in DNA: TGTGCCAGCAGTGTAGCGGGAGGTTACAGACTCCAAGAGACCCAGTACTTC.

The chain is built from TRBV11-2 and TRBJ2-1; 7 bases agree with TRBD1. In germline, CDR1 is SGHAT, CDR2 FQNNGV. The CDR3 length is 14 residues. J gave up 9 bases and V 2 bases, and 7 bases lay outside the gene matches. The DNA of the CDR3 is TGTGCCAGCAGCTTAATCAGACAGGGTGGTGAGCAGTTCTTC. This encodes CASSLIRQGGEQFF.

This sequence joins TRBV9 and TRBJ1-1; D might be TRBD1 (6 bases). Germline assignment: CDR1 SGDLS and CDR2 YYNGEE. The V and J ends lost 3 bases and 7 bases respectively, with 13 bases between them. This CDR3 has 13 amino acids. CDR3 amino acids: CASSEQGQYEAFF. The CDR3 coding sequence is TGTGCCAGCAGCGAACAGGGCCAGTATGAAGCTTTCTTT.

This clonotype showed up many times. The CDR3 loop reads CASSRGGENIQYF. The CDR3 DNA reads as TGTGCCAGCAGCCGGGGAGGGGAAAACATTCAGTACTTC. The chain links TRBV28 to TRBJ2-4; 7 nucleotides line up with TRBD2. Germline V gene sequence: CDR1 MDHEN, CDR2 SYDVKM. Unmatched junction bases numbered 4, after V lost 6 bases and J lost 5 bases. The CDR3 sequence is 13 residues long.

This clonotype was seen repeatedly, ten times or more. J is TRBJ1-1 and V is TRBV6-1; D remains unclear. The germline CDR1 and CDR2 sequences are MNHNS and SASEGT. The germline V and J ends were trimmed by 5 bases and 1 base, with 20 bases remaining between them. The CDR3 length is 17 residues. The CDR3 region has the DNA TGTGCCAGCAGTCCCTACTCGGACCCAGAGGAGAACACTGAAGCTTTCTTT. This codes for CASSPYSDPEENTEAFF.

This clonotype has a count of ten or more. J is TRBJ2-1 and V is TRBV2; tentative D call: TRBD2 (7 bases). The germline V gene encodes CDR1 SNHLY and CDR2 FYNNEI. This CDR3 has 17 residues. Trimming left V 2 bases short and J 4 bases short, with 18 bases between. The CDR3 loop reads CASSEREGGPRYNEQFF. CDR3 coding DNA: TGTGCCAGCAGTGAAAGGGAGGGGGGCCCACGGTACAATGAGCAGTTCTTC.